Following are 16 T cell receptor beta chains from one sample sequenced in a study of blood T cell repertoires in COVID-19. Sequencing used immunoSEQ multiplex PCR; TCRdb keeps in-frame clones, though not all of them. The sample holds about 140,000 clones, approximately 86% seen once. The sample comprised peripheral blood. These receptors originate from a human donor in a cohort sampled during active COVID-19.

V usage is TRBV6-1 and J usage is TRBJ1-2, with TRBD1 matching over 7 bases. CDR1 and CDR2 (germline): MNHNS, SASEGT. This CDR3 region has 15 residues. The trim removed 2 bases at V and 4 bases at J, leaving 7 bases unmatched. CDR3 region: CASSEPQQGSYGYTF. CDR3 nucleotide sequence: TGTGCCAGCAGTGAACCTCAACAGGGGAGCTATGGCTACACCTTC.

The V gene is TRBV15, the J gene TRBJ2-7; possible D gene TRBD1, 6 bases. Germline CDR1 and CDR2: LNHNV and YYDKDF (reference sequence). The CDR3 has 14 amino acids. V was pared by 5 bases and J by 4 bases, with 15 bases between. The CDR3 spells CATSGVGGAYEQYF. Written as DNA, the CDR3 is TGTGCCACCAGCGGAGTAGGGGGTGCGTACGAGCAGTACTTC.

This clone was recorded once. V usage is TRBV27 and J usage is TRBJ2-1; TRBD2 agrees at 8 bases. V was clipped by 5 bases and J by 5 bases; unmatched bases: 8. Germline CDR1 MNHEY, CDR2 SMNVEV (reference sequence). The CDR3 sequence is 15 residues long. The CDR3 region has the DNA TGTGCCAGCAGTCCAGCGGGAGCAACCCACAATGAGCAGTTCTTC. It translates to CASSPAGATHNEQFF.

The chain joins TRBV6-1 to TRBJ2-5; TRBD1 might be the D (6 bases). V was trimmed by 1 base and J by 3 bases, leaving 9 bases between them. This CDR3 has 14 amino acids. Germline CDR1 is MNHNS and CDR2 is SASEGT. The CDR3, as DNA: TGTGCCAGCAGTGAAGAGTGGACAGAAGAGACCCAGTACTTC. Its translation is CASSEEWTEETQYF.

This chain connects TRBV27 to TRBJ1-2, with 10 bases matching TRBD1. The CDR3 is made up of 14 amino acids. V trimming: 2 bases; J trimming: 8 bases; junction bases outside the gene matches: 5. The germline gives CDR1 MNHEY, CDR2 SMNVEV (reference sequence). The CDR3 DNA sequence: TGTGCCAGCAGTTTACGGGACAGGGGTGGAGGCTACACCTTC. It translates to CASSLRDRGGGYTF.

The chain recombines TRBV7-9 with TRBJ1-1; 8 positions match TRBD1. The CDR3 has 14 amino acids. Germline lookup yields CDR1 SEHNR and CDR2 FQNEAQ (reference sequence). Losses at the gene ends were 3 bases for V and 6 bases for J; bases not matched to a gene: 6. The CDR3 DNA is TGTGCCAGCAGCTTCGCCCAGGGGGCCTCTGAAGCTTTCTTT. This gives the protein CASSFAQGASEAFF.

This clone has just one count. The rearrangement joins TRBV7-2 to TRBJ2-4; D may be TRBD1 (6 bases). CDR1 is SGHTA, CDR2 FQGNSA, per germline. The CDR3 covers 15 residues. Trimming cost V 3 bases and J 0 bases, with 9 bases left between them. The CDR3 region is CASSLGAVAKNIQYF. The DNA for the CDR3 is TGTGCCAGCAGCTTGGGGGCCGTAGCCAAAAACATTCAGTACTTC. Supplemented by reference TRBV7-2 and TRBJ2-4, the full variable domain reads GAGVSQSPSNKVTEKGKDVELRCDPISGHTALYWYRQSLGQGLEFLIYFQGNSAPDKSGLPSDRFSAERTGGSVSTLTIQRTQQEDSAVYLCASSLGAVAKNIQYFGAGTRLSVL.

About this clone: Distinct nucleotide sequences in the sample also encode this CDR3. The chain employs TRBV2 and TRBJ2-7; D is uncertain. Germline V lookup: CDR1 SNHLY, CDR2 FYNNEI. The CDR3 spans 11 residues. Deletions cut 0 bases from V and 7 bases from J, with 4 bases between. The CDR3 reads CASSEASEQYF. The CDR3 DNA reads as TGTGCCAGCAGTGAAGCGTCTGAGCAGTACTTC.

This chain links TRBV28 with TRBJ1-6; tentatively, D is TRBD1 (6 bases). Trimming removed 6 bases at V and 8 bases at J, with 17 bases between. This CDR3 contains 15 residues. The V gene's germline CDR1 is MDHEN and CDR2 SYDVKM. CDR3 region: CASSLPLTGYSPLHF. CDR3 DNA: TGTGCCAGCAGCCTACCTTTGACAGGCTATTCACCCCTCCACTTT.

CDR3 sequence: CASTNPGLKDNEQFF. The CDR3 DNA reads TGTGCCAGCACGAACCCGGGACTTAAAGACAATGAGCAGTTCTTC. The chain is built from TRBV28 and TRBJ2-1; TRBD2 is a possible D gene (6 bases). The germline gives CDR1 MDHEN, CDR2 SYDVKM. The ends were cut back, 7 bases at V and 5 bases at J, with 18 bases in the middle. This CDR3 spans 15 amino acids.

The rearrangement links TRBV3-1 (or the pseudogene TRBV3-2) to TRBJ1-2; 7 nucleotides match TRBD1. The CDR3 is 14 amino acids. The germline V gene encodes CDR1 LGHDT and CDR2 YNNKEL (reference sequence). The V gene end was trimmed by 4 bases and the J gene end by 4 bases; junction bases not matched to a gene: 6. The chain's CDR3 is CASSLQGDPYGYTF. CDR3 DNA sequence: TGTGCCAGCAGCCTCCAGGGGGACCCCTATGGCTACACCTTC.

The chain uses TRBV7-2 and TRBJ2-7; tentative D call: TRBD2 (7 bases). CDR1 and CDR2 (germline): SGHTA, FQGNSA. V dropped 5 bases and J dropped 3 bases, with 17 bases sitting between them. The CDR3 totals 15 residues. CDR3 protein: CASSLQWGGLYEQYF. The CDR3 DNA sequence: TGTGCCAGCAGCCTCCAGTGGGGGGGGCTCTACGAGCAGTACTTC.

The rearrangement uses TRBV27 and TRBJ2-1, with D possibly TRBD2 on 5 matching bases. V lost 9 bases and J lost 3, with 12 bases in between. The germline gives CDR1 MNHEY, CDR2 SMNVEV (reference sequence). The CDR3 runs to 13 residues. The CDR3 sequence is CARPDGLYNEQFF. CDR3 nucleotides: TGTGCCAGACCGGACGGACTCTACAATGAGCAGTTCTTC.

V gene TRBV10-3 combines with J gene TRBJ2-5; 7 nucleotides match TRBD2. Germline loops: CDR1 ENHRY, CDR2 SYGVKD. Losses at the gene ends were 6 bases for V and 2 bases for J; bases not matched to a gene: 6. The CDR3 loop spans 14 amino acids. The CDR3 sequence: CAISPGTTQETQYF. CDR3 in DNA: TGTGCCATCAGCCCCGGGACTACGCAAGAGACCCAGTACTTC.

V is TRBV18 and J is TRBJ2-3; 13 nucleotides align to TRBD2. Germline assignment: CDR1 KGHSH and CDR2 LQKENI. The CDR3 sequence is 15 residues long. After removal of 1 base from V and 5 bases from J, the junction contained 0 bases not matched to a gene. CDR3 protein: CASSPRTSGRDTQYF. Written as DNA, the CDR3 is TGTGCCAGCTCACCACGGACTAGCGGGAGAGATACGCAGTATTTT.

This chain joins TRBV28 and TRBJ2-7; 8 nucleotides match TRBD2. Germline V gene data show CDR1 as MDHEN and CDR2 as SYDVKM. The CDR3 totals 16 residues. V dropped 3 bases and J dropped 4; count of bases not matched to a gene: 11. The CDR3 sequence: CASSLKAGELRYEQYF. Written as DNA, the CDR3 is TGTGCCAGCAGTTTGAAAGCGGGAGAGTTACGATACGAGCAGTACTTC.